This T cell receptor (beta chain) was recorded in a study of T cells in Graves' hyperthyroidism and ophthalmopathy. On the study more broadly: Peripheral blood was acquired at first diagnosis, ahead of any therapy whatsoever.

From RNA transcripts, TCR beta CDR3 regions were amplified. TCR CDR3 underwent first-round RT-PCR with the HTBI primer set. TCRdb re-analysed the multiplex PCR reads in MiXCR, keeping a single row per CDR3 protein. The table has approximately 370,000 distinct CDR3 sequences, around 14% seen once. J was trimmed by 5 bases and V by 1 base; bases with no gene match: 0. The V gene's germline CDR1 is MGHRA and CDR2 YSYEKL. The CDR3 is made up of 13 amino acids. Sequenced material: blood. This sequence joins TRBV4-1 and TRBJ1-2; 8 bases align to TRBD1. The clonotype comes from a young woman with Graves' hyperthyroidism. This CDR3 reads CASSQGTGYGYTF. CDR3 DNA sequence: TGCGCCAGCAGCCAAGGGACAGGGTATGGCTACACCTTC.